This T cell receptor beta chain was sequenced in a study of cytomegalovirus exposure and HLA in healthy donors. Across the whole study: Researchers found that more than 70% of 398 genotyped donors fell within the Caucasian-associated ancestry cluster. Broader study findings: In an earlier analysis, productive rearrangement rates for most beta V segments clustered near 90% or 30%.

Worth noting for this clone: Its antigen is undetermined.

Regarding donors, all were healthy bone marrow donors. Primers: 60 Vbeta forward and 13 Jbeta reverse. Profiling relied on immunoSEQ multiplex PCR, and the TCRdb table lists in-frame clones only, not all of them. The top ten clones hold more than 13% of a sample with more than 85,000 clones, around 70% of them seen once. Sequences were obtained from PBMCs. This receptor was identified in a woman between 50 and 59 years old in good health and CMV-seropositive.

CDR3 sequence: CASSLHRTGGYEQYF. For the CDR3, the DNA is TGTGCCAGCAGTTTACACCGGACAGGAGGATACGAGCAGTACTTC. The chain has TRBV27 and TRBJ2-7; 7 nucleotides line up with TRBD1. V shed 2 bases, J shed 4 bases, and the junction held 8 bases outside the gene matches. CDR3 length equals 15 residues. Germline V gives CDR1 MNHEY, CDR2 SMNVEV (reference sequence).